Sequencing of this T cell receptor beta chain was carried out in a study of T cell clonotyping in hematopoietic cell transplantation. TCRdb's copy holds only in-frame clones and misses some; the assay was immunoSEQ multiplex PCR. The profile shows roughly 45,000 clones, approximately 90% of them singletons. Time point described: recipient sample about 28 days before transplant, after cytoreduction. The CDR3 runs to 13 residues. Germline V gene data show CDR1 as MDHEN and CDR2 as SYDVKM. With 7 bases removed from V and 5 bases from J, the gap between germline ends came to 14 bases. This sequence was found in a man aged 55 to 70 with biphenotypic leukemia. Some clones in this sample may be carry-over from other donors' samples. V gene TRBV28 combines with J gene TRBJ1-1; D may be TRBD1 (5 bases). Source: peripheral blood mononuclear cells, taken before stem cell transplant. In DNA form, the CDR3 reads TGTGCCAGCATCCTCGGTGGGGGGACTGAAGCTTTCTTT. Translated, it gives CASILGGGTEAFF.